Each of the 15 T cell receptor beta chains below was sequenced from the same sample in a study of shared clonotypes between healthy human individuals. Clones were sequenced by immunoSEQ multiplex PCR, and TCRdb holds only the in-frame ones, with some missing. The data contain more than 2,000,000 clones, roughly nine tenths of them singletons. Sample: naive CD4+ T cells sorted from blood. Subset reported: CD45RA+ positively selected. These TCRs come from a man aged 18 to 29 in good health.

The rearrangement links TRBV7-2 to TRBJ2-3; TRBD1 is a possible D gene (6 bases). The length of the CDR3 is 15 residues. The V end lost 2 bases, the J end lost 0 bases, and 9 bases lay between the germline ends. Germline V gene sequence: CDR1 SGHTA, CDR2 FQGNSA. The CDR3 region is CASSLWGHSTDTQYF. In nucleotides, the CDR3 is TGTGCCAGCAGCTTATGGGGACATAGCACAGATACGCAGTATTTT.

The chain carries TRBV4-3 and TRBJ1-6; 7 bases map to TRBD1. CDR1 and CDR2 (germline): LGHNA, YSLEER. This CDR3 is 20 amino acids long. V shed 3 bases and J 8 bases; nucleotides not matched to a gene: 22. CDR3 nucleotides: TGCGCCAGCAGCCAGGGCTGGCAGGGGGGCGAATACCGCGCCCATTCACCCCTCCACTTT. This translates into CASSQGWQGGEYRAHSPLHF.

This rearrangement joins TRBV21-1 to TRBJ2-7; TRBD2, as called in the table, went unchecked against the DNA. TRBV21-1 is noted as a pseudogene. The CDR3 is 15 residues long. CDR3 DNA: TGTGCCAGCAGCGTTTTATTAACCCCTCTACACGAGCAGTACTTC. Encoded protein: CASSVLLTPLHEQYF.

In DNA form, the CDR3 reads TGCGCCAGCAGTACAGGGGCTGTCTCTGGAAACACCATATATTTT. It translates to CASSTGAVSGNTIYF. This chain links TRBV5-1 with TRBJ1-3; TRBD1 matches at 7 bases. Germline CDR1 is SGHRS and CDR2 is YFSETQ. V lost 5 bases and J lost 0; bases outside the gene matches: 5. CDR3 size: 15 residues.

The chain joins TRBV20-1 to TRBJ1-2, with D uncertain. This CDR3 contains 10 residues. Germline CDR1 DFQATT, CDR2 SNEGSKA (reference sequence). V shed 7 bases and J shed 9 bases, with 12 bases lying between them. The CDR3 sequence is CSGLQRSYTF. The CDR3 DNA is TGCAGTGGCTTGCAGCGGAGCTACACCTTC.

As DNA, the CDR3 is TGTGCCAGTAGTATAAGGCTAGACAGCAAGCGGGCAGATACGCAGTATTTT. Its translation: CASSIRLDSKRADTQYF. V is TRBV19 and J is TRBJ2-3; D perhaps matches TRBD2 (6 bases). The CDR3 runs to 17 residues. Germline CDR1 and CDR2: LNHDA and SQIVND (reference sequence). The V gene lost 2 bases and the J gene lost 4 bases, with 19 bases spanning the gap.

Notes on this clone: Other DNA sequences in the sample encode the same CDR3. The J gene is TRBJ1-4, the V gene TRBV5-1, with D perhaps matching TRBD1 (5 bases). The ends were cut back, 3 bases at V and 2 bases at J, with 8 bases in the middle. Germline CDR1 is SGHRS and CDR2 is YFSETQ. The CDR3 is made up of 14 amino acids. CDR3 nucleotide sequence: TGCGCCAGCAGCTCTGGGGGGACTAATGAAAAACTGTTTTTT. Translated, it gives CASSSGGTNEKLFF.

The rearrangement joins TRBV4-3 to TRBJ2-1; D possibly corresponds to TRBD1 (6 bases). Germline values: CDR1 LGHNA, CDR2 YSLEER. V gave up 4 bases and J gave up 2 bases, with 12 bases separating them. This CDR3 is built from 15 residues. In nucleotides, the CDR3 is TGCGCCAGCAGCCCCCGCGAGGGGGCCTACAATGAGCAGTTCTTC. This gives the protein CASSPREGAYNEQFF.

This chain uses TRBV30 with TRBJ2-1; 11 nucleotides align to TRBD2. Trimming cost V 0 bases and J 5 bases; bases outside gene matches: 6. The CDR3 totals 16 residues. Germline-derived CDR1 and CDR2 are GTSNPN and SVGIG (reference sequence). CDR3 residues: CAWSVLSSGRDNEQFF. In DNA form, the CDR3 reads TGTGCCTGGAGTGTACTGAGTAGCGGGAGGGACAATGAGCAGTTCTTC. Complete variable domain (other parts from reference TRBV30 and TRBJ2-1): SQTIHQWPATLVQPVGSPLSLECTVEGTSNPNLYWYRQAAGRGLQLLFYSVGIGQISSEVPQNLSASRPQDRQFILSSKKLLLSDSGFYLCAWSVLSSGRDNEQFFGPGTRLTVL.

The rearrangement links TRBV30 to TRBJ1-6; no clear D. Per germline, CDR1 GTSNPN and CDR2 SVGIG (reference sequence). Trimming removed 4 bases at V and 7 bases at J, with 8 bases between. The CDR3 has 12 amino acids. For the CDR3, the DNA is TGTGCCTGGACCGACGGAAATTCACCCCTCCACTTT. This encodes CAWTDGNSPLHF.

CDR3 region: CASSTGQNLETQYF. The CDR3 DNA sequence: TGCGCCAGCAGTACAGGACAGAATCTTGAGACCCAGTACTTC. V and J are TRBV5-1 and TRBJ2-5; tentatively, D is TRBD1 (6 bases). Germline CDR1 reads SGHRS; CDR2 reads YFSETQ. V dropped 5 bases and J dropped 5 bases, with 16 bases sitting between them. This CDR3 is 14 amino acids long. Based on the CDR3 plus reference TRBV5-1 and TRBJ2-5, the full variable domain is KAGVTQTPRYLIKTRGQQVTLSCSPISGHRSVSWYQQTPGQGLQFLFEYFSETQRNKGNFPGRFSGRQFSNSRSEMNVSTLELGDSALYLCASSTGQNLETQYFGPGTRLLVL.

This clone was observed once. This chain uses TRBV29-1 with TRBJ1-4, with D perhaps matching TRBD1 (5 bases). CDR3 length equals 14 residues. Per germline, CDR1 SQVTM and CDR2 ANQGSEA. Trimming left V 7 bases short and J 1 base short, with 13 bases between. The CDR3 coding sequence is TGCAGCGCTGCACCGACAGTAACTAATGAAAAACTGTTTTTT. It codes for CSAAPTVTNEKLFF.

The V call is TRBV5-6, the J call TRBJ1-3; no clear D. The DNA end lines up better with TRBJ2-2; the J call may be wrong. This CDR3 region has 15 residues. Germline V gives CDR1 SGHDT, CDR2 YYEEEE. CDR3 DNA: TGTGCCAGCAGCTTGAGGTCCTTGAACACCGGGGAGCTGTTTTTT. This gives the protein CASSLRSLNTGELFF.

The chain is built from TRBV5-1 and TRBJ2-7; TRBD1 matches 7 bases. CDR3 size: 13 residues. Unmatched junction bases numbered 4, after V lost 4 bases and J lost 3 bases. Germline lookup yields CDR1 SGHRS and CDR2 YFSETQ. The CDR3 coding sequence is TGCGCCAGCAGCGACGGGACAGTCTACGAGCAGTACTTC. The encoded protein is CASSDGTVYEQYF.

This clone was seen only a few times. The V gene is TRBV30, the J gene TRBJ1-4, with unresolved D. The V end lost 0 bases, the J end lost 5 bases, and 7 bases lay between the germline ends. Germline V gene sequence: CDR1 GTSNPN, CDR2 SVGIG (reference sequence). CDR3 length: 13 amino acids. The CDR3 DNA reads TGTGCCTGGAGTGTAAACCGAAATGAAAAACTGTTTTTT. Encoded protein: CAWSVNRNEKLFF.